The 18 T cell receptor beta chains given below trace back to one sample, sequenced in a study of vaccination and CD4 T cells after COVID-19. Scientists ran DNA taken from cultured CD4+ T cells through the Oncomine TCR Beta short-read assay for sequencing. Using its own MiXCR run on the PCR reads, TCRdb lists one record per CDR3 protein. This sample has approximately 13,000 distinct CDR3 sequences, with 79% found just once. No cognate antigen is known for these TCRs. Specified treatment: roughly 10-day PBMC culture with coronavirus spike peptide pools or control peptides (ViraFEST assay). Sequencing was performed on CD4+ T cells from blood, cultured in vitro. The source is a human donor who had recovered from COVID-19.

This clonotype was recorded once. The chain couples TRBV29-1 to TRBJ1-1; 9 bases are shared with TRBD1. The V and J ends lost 3 bases and 14 bases, in that order; junction bases with no gene match: 7. The CDR3 spans 11 residues. Germline CDR1 reads SQVTM; CDR2 reads ANQGSEA. CDR3 in amino acids: CSVEGRTGEFF. As DNA, the CDR3 is TGCAGCGTTGAGGGGAGGACAGGGGAGTTCTTT.

The chain carries TRBV28 and TRBJ2-7; a possible D gene is TRBD1 (5 bases). This CDR3 spans 14 amino acids. The germline V and J ends were trimmed by 5 bases and 3 bases, with 14 bases remaining between them. Germline CDR1 is MDHEN and CDR2 is SYDVKM. CDR3 protein: CASSDRRLYYEQYF. The CDR3, as DNA: TGTGCCAGCAGTGACAGACGACTGTACTACGAGCAGTACTTC.

The gene calls are TRBV6-5 and TRBJ1-2; 7 bases line up with TRBD1. Trimming removed 1 base from V and 5 bases from J; junction bases left unmatched: 10. The V gene's germline CDR1 is MNHEY and CDR2 SVGAGI. This CDR3 spans 16 amino acids. CDR3 in DNA: TGTGCCAGCAGTTACTTTAGCAGGGGGAACGGTTATGGCTACACCTTC. Translation: CASSYFSRGNGYGYTF.

V and J are TRBV20-1 and TRBJ2-5; the D gene is possibly TRBD2 (7 bases). V was pared by 0 bases and J by 9 bases, with 17 bases between. From germline, CDR1 is DFQATT and CDR2 SNEGSKA (reference sequence). The CDR3 contains 14 residues. The CDR3 loop is CSARDSRWEGAQYF. In DNA, the CDR3 is TGCAGTGCTAGAGATAGTAGGTGGGAGGGGGCCCAGTACTTC.

This chain uses TRBV11-2 with TRBJ1-2; D is ambiguous. Germline V lookup: CDR1 SGHAT, CDR2 FQNNGV. This CDR3 region has 15 residues. The V gene lost 2 bases and the J gene lost 8 bases, with 18 bases spanning the gap. Here the CDR3 DNA reads TGTGCCAGCAGCTTACCGGGAGGCTTCACTCAGGGCTACACCTTC. Protein product: CASSLPGGFTQGYTF.

This sequence joins TRBV27 and TRBJ2-1, with unresolved D. Trimming left V 3 bases short and J 10 bases short, with 10 bases between. This CDR3 spans 12 amino acids. The germline V gene has CDR1 MNHEY and CDR2 SMNVEV (reference sequence). CDR3 sequence reads: CASSFPMGEQFF. Written as DNA, the CDR3 is TGTGCCAGCAGTTTCCCGATGGGCGAGCAGTTCTTC.

This chain uses TRBV2 with TRBJ2-3, with 8 bases matching TRBD2. The CDR3 consists of 15 residues. Germline loops: CDR1 SNHLY, CDR2 FYNNEI. V shed 6 bases, J shed 2 bases, and the junction held 7 bases outside the gene matches. The CDR3 is CASRLRTSHTDTQYF. The CDR3 DNA follows: TGTGCCAGCAGACTACGGACTAGCCACACAGATACGCAGTATTTT. Variable domain in full (rest from reference TRBV2 and TRBJ2-3): EPEVTQTPSHQVTQMGQEVILRCVPISNHLYFYWYRQILGQKVEFLVSFYNNEISEKSEIFDDQFSVERPDGSNFTLKIRSTKLEDSAMYFCASRLRTSHTDTQYFGPGTRLTVL.

The rearrangement uses TRBV30 and TRBJ1-5, with D tentatively TRBD1 (6 bases). This CDR3 comprises 16 residues. V was pared by 1 base and J by 4 bases, with 17 bases between. Germline V gene sequence: CDR1 GTSNPN, CDR2 SVGIG (reference sequence). The CDR3 DNA reads as TGTGCCTGGAGTGAATTGAAGAAGGGGGGGAATCAGCCCCAGCATTTT. It codes for CAWSELKKGGNQPQHF.

The rearrangement joins TRBV27 to TRBJ2-7; TRBD1 is a possible D gene (8 bases). Germline V gene sequence: CDR1 MNHEY, CDR2 SMNVEV (reference sequence). V was clipped by 3 bases and J by 1 base, with 19 bases between them. The CDR3 sequence is 17 residues long. Here the CDR3 reads CASSLPPDRGGSYEQYF. The CDR3 DNA reads TGTGCCAGCAGTTTGCCCCCCGACAGGGGAGGGTCCTACGAGCAGTACTTC.

V is TRBV6-1 and J is TRBJ2-5; 9 nucleotides agree with TRBD1. Looked up from germline, CDR1 is MNHNS and CDR2 is SASEGT. V dropped 6 bases and J dropped 2; count of bases not matched to a gene: 10. The CDR3 runs to 16 residues. The CDR3 DNA is TGTGCCAGCAGACCGGGACAGGGATTGGGGCAAGAGACCCAGTACTTC. It codes for CASRPGQGLGQETQYF.

The V and J genes are TRBV6-2 or TRBV6-3 and TRBJ1-5, with 10 bases fitting TRBD1. The CDR3 sequence is 16 residues long. J was trimmed by 10 bases and V by 4 bases; bases with no gene match: 13. Per germline, CDR1 MNHEY and CDR2 SVGEGT. For the CDR3, the DNA is TGTGCCAGCAGTTGGACCCCCGGGACAGGGGATTTTCCCCAGCATTTT. Translating it yields CASSWTPGTGDFPQHF.

This chain connects TRBV10-2 to TRBJ1-4; D ambiguous. This CDR3 contains 15 residues. Germline CDR1 and CDR2: WSHSY and SAAADI. V was trimmed by 5 bases and J by 0 bases, leaving 10 bases between them. The CDR3 DNA is TGCGCCAGCAGTTTCCGCAGAGCAACTAATGAAAAACTGTTTTTT. Its translation is CASSFRRATNEKLFF.

This clonotype was seen just once. V usage is TRBV19 and J usage is TRBJ2-7; 9 bases are shared with TRBD2. The V and J ends lost 8 bases and 5 bases, in that order; junction bases with no gene match: 10. Germline V gives CDR1 LNHDA, CDR2 SQIVND (reference sequence). CDR3 size: 14 residues. The CDR3 sequence is CASGGSGSSDEQYF. CDR3 nucleotide sequence: TGTGCCAGTGGAGGTAGCGGGAGTAGCGACGAGCAGTACTTC.

The chain carries TRBV20-1 and TRBJ1-1; 9 nucleotides match TRBD1. Per the germline V gene, CDR1 is DFQATT and CDR2 is SNEGSKA (reference sequence). V shed 8 bases, J shed 5 bases, and the junction held 12 bases outside the gene matches. This CDR3 comprises 14 residues. The CDR3 protein is CSSWTGATMTEAFF. DNA of the CDR3: TGCAGTTCCTGGACAGGGGCCACTATGACTGAAGCTTTCTTT.

The chain uses TRBV10-1 and TRBJ1-1; the D gene is possibly TRBD1 (5 bases). The CDR3 has 15 amino acids. CDR1 and CDR2 from the germline V gene are WNHNN and SYGVQD (reference sequence). Trimming took 6 bases from V and 2 from J, leaving 16 bases between them. The CDR3 protein is CASSPYSTGNTEAFF. CDR3 DNA: TGCGCCAGCAGCCCTTACTCCACAGGTAACACTGAAGCTTTCTTT.

This clonotype was recorded only once. The chain employs TRBV18 and TRBJ1-5; D remains unclear. The CDR3 has 13 residues. V lost 3 bases to trimming and J lost 5 bases, with 8 bases between them. In germline, CDR1 is KGHSH, CDR2 LQKENI. The CDR3 loop reads CASSPNPDQPQHF. The CDR3 nucleotides are TGTGCCAGCTCACCTAACCCCGATCAGCCCCAGCATTTT.

The chain recombines TRBV6-5 with TRBJ1-5; no firm D call. Trimming left V 3 bases short and J 4 bases short, with 7 bases between. This CDR3 has 13 residues. CDR1 is MNHEY, CDR2 SVGAGI, per germline. For the CDR3, the DNA is TGTGCCAGCAGTTATAGCCCAAATCAGCCCCAGCATTTT. This codes for CASSYSPNQPQHF.

The chain joins TRBV30 to TRBJ2-7, with a possible D match to TRBD2 (5 bases). This CDR3 has 17 residues. The germline V and J ends were trimmed by 1 base and 3 bases, with 22 bases remaining between them. Per germline, CDR1 GTSNPN and CDR2 SVGIG (reference sequence). The CDR3, as DNA: TGTGCCTGGAGTGCTGGCTGGGTGGCTAGCTTTAGCTACGAGCAGTACTTC. This codes for CAWSAGWVASFSYEQYF.